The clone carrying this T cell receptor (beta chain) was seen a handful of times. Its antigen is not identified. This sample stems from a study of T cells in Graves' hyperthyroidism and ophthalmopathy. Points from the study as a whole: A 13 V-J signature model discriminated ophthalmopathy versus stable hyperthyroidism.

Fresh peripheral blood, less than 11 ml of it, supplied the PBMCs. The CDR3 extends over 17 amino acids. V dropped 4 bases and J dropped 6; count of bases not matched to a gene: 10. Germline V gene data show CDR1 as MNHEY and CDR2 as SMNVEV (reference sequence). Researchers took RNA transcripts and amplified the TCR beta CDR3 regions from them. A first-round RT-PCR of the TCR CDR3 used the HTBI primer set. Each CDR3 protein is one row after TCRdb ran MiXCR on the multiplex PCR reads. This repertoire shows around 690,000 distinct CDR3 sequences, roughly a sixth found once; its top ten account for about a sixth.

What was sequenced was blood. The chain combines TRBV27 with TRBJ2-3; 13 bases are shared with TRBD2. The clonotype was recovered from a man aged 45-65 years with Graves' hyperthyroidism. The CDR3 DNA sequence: TGTGCCAGCAGTTCGTTACTAGCGGGAGGGCCACGGGATACGCAGTATTTT. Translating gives CASSSLLAGGPRDTQYF.